The clone carrying this T cell receptor (beta chain) was seen ten or more times. Its target is not known. The sample originates from a study of T cells in Graves' hyperthyroidism and ophthalmopathy. The germline V gene has CDR1 GTSNPN and CDR2 SVGIG (reference sequence). The CDR3 consists of 14 residues. Trimming at V came to 7 bases and at J to 5 bases, leaving 10 bases not matched to a gene. Regions amplified from RNA transcripts were the TCR beta CDR3 regions. TCR CDR3 underwent first-round RT-PCR with the HTBI primer set. Each CDR3 protein gets one entry after TCRdb re-called the multiplex PCR reads with MiXCR. The data contain about 700,000 distinct CDR3 sequences, around 15% of them singletons. From approximately 9.1 ml of fresh peripheral blood, PBMCs were isolated. General study results and limits: A model of 13 V-J pairs discriminated ophthalmopathy from stable hyperthyroidism. The model foresaw ophthalmopathy a median around 6 months prior to onset.

The chain carries TRBV30 and TRBJ2-7; 11 bases fit TRBD2. The receptor comes from a woman younger than 30 with Graves' hyperthyroidism. Sequencing input: blood. DNA of the CDR3: TGTGCCTTAAATAGCGGGAGGGAAAGGAACGAGCAGTACTTC. Translating gives CALNSGRERNEQYF.